This record looks at one T cell receptor (beta chain) sequence and its context. No antigen is known for it. This table comes from immunoSEQ multiplex PCR, and its TCRdb copy is limited to in-frame clones, with some not included. The sample holds approximately 80,000 clones, 74% seen once. The data are from a study of radiotherapy plus CTLA-4 blockade in lung cancer. Overall study findings and caveats: Following radiotherapy plus ipilimumab, tumor-derived TCR clones expanded in the blood. Strongest reported response predictors: early blood clone changes and post-radiation interferon-beta.

V shed 2 bases and J shed 3 bases, with 13 bases lying between them. CDR3 length equals 15 residues. CDR1 is LNHNV, CDR2 YYDKDF, per germline (reference sequence). With ipilimumab providing CTLA-4 blockade, focal radiation was administered to patients who had chemo-refractory metastatic non-small-cell lung cancer. The source of this sequence is a human donor with non-small cell lung cancer whose response to radiotherapy plus ipilimumab could not be evaluated. The rearrangement links TRBV15 to TRBJ1-1; perhaps TRBD1 as D (6 bases). The source material was peripheral blood, sampled from a patient treated with radiotherapy plus ipilimumab. DNA of the CDR3: TGTGCCACCAGCAGACCCAGGGGCACGGACACTGAAGCTTTCTTT. As protein: CATSRPRGTDTEAFF.